This TCR beta chain comes out of a study of human T cells and chemical hapten exposure. Stated time point: patch test 3, about 24 weeks after DPC sensitization. Treatment denoted: therapeutic diphenylcyclopropenone sensitization with weekly scalp DPC. The authors' processing: TCR counts had a median of approximately 96,000 per sample and spanned about 20,000 to 750,000. TCRdb reprocessed the RACE reads via MiXCR and lists one record per CDR3 protein. In this record, the V and J calls reflect TCRdb's handling and not the investigators' own analysis. The table has about 82,000 distinct CDR3 sequences, over 10% seen once; the top ten hold around 5.8%. The germline gives CDR1 SEHNR, CDR2 FQNEAQ (reference sequence). Trimming removed 6 bases at V and 8 bases at J, with 11 bases between. CDR3 length equals 12 residues. In its sample, this clonotype was seen many times.

The sample consisted of whole blood, taken in connection with sensitization to the hapten diphenylcyclopropenone (DPC). The TCR originated in a woman aged 50 to 60 with alopecia areata. Some clones in this sample may be carry-over from other donors' samples. The chain employs TRBV7-9 and TRBJ2-1; D is undetermined. In DNA form, the CDR3 reads TGTGCCAGCAGTCCCCCCGGCGATGAGCAGTTCTTC. Its protein product is CASSPPGDEQFF.